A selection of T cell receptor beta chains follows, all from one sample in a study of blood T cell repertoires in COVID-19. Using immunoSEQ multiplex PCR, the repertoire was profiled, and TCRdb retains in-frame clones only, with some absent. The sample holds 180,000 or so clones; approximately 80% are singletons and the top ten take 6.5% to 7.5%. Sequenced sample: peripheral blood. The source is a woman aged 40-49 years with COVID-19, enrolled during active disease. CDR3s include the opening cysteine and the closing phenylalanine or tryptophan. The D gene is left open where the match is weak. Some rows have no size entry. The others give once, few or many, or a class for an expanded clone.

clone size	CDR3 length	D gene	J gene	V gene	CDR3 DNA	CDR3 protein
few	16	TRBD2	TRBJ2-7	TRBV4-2	TGTGCCAGCAGCCAAGATGGGCTAGCGGGAGTAAACGAGCAGTACTTC	CASSQDGLAGVNEQYF
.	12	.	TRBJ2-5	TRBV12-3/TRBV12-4	TGTGCCAGCAAGGGGGGGGGAGAGACCCAGTACTTC	CASKGGGETQYF
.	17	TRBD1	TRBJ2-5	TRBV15	TGTGCCACCAGCAGATACCGGACAGGCAAGTACCAAGAGACCCAGTACTTC	CATSRYRTGKYQETQYF
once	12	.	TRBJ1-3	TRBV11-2	TGTGCCAGCACGCACCAGGGAAACACCATATATTTT	CASTHQGNTIYF
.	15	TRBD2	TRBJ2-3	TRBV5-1	TGCGCCAGCAGCTCCGGGACTACGACATCAGATACGCAGTATTTT	CASSSGTTTSDTQYF
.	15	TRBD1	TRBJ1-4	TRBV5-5	TGTGCCAGCAGCTGGATGACAGGGGACCCATTCAAACTGTTTTTT	CASSWMTGDPFKLFF
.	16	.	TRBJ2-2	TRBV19	TGTGCCAGTAGTATCCGCCTTCCAGGGGCTCCCGGGGAGCTGTTTTTT	CASSIRLPGAPGELFF
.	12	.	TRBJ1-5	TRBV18	TGTGCCAGCTCACAAGAGAATCAGCCCCAGCATTTT	CASSQENQPQHF
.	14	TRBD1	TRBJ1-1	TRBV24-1	TGTGCCACCAGTGAACGGACAGGAACCACTGAAGCTTTCTTT	CATSERTGTTEAFF
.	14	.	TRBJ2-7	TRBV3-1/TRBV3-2	TGTGCCAGCAGCCTGGAGAGCCCCGGAGGGGAGCAGTACTTC	CASSLESPGGEQYF
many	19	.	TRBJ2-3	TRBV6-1	TGTGCCAGCAGTGAAGCGCTAGGGTTGGGGGCACAGGGCACAGATACGCAGTATTTT	CASSEALGLGAQGTDTQYF
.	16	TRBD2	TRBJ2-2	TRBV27	TGTGCCAGCAGTTTTGGGACTAGCGGGGGGTTCGGGGAGCTGTTTTTT	CASSFGTSGGFGELFF
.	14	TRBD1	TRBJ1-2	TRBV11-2	TGTGCCAGCAGCACGATCGGGACAGGGGCTGGCTACACCTTC	CASSTIGTGAGYTF
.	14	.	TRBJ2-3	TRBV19	TGTGCCAGTAGTATATCTGGGGCCACAGATACGCAGTATTTT	CASSISGATDTQYF
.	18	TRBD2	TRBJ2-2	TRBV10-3	TGTGCCATCAGTCCGGAAAGTCAGCGGGGGATAAACACCGGGGAGCTGTTTTTT	CAISPESQRGINTGELFF
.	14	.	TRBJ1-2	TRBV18	TGTGCCAGCTCACCACCGGGCAGGGCCGATGGCTACACCTTC	CASSPPGRADGYTF
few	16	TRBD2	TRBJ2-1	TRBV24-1	TGTGCCACCAGTGACCCTGGGACTAGCGGGAATTTTGAGCAGTTCTTC	CATSDPGTSGNFEQFF
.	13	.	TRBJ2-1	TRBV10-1	TGCGCCAGCAGTGATTCGGGGGTACATGAGCAGTTCTTC	CASSDSGVHEQFF
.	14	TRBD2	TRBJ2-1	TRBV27	TGTGCCAGCAGTTTTAGCGGGATGGAAAATGAGCAGTTCTTC	CASSFSGMENEQFF
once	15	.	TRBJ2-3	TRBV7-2	TGTGCCAGCAGCTTAGATGGAGGGGGCACAGATACGCAGTATTTT	CASSLDGGGTDTQYF
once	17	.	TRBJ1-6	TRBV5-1	TGCGCCAGCAGCGCCGACTTGGGTATCACAGGGTTCTCACCCCTCCACTTT	CASSADLGITGFSPLHF
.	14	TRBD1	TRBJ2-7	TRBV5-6	TGTGCCAGCAGCTTGGGGACAGGGGGCAACGAGCAGTACTTC	CASSLGTGGNEQYF
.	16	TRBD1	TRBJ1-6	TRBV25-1	TGTGCCAGCAGTGAACGCCGAGGGACAGGGGTTTCACCCCTCCACTTT	CASSERRGTGVSPLHF
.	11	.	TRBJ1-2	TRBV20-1	TGCAGTGCTCTCGAGTCTGGTGGCTACACCTTC	CSALESGGYTF
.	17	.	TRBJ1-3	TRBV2	TGTGCCAGCAGTGAGATATTGGAGGGCTACTCTGGAAACACCATATATTTT	CASSEILEGYSGNTIYF
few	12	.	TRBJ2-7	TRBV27	TGTGCCAGCAGTTTAGCGGGTAGCGAGCAGTACTTC	CASSLAGSEQYF
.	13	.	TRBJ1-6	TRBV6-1	TGTGCCAGCAGTGAGGGCAGCTGGATGCCCCTCCACTTT	CASSEGSWMPLHF
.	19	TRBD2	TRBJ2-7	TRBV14	TGTGCCAGCAGCCAACGACTAGCGGGAGCCCTTCGCTCTACCTACGAGCAGTACTTC	CASSQRLAGALRSTYEQYF
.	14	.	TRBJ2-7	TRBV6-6	TGTGCCAGCAGTCTAGAGCGCCCATCCTACGAGCAGTACTTC	CASSLERPSYEQYF
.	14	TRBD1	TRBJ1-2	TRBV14	TGTGCCAGCAGCCGACAGGGGGCTAACTATGGCTACACCTTC	CASSRQGANYGYTF
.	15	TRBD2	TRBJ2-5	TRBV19	TGTGCCAGTAGTAGCCGGGGACTAGCGGTAGAGACCCAGTACTTC	CASSSRGLAVETQYF
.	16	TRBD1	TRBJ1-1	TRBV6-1	TGTGCCAGCAGTGACCCCAGGGGGCCCATTACTGCTGAAGCTTTCTTT	CASSDPRGPITAEAFF
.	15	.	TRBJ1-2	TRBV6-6	TGTGCCAGCAGCCCGGGATCCCTGGGAGGCTATGGCTACACCTTC	CASSPGSLGGYGYTF
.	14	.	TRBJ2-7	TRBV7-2	TGTGCCAGCAGCTTCCTCGGGAGTACCTACGAGCAGTACTTC	CASSFLGSTYEQYF
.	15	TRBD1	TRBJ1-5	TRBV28	TGTGCCAGCAGTTTTGGACAGGGGCGCAATCAGCCCCAGCATTTT	CASSFGQGRNQPQHF
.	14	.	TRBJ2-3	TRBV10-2	TGCGCCAGCAGCCTAGCAGACCACACAGATACGCAGTATTTT	CASSLADHTDTQYF
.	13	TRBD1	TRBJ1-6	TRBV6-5	TGTGCCGGGGGACAGCAATATAATTCACCCCTCCACTTT	CAGGQQYNSPLHF
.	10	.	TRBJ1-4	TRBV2	TGTGCCAGCATGCGTGAAAAACTGTTTTTT	CASMREKLFF
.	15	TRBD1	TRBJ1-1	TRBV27	TGTGCCAGCCTTCGTCCGGGACAGGTGAACACTGAAGCTTTCTTT	CASLRPGQVNTEAFF
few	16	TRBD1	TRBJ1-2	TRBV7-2	TGTGCCAGCAGCCAGAGGCCGGGACAGGGAGGCGGTGGCTACACCTTC	CASSQRPGQGGGGYTF
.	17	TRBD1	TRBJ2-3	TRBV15	TGTGCCACCAGCAGTCCCGGGACAGGAGCTAGCACAGATACGCAGTATTTT	CATSSPGTGASTDTQYF
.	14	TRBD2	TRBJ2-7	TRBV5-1	TGCGCCAGCGGGACTAGCGGGGGCTCCTACGAGCAGTACTTC	CASGTSGGSYEQYF